The next 2 T cell receptor beta chains were all read from a single sample in a study of OX40 agonist ivuxolimab in advanced cancers. The table came from immunoSEQ multiplex PCR; TCRdb's copy has only in-frame clones and leaves some out. The sample contains tens of thousands of clones, about 91% of which appear only once. Here the sequenced sample was CD4+ or CD8+ T cells sorted from blood, taken in a trial of the OX40 agonist ivuxolimab. Every receptor here comes from an adult with an advanced solid tumor such as melanoma, head and neck, liver or kidney cancer.

The chain is built from TRBV2 and TRBJ2-7, with a possible D match to TRBD2 (6 bases). CDR1 is SNHLY and CDR2 is FYNNEI in the germline V gene. The V gene lost 6 bases and the J gene lost 5 bases, with 17 bases spanning the gap. There are 14 residues in the CDR3. The CDR3 sequence is CASRDWGRMDEQYF. CDR3 nucleotides: TGTGCCAGCAGGGACTGGGGGAGGATGGACGAGCAGTACTTC.

This chain joins TRBV30 and TRBJ2-1; D might be TRBD1 (6 bases). Germline V CDR1 and CDR2: GTSNPN, SVGIG (reference sequence). CDR3 size: 11 residues. V was shortened by 5 bases and J by 7 bases, with 9 bases between the two germline ends. The DNA for the CDR3 is TGTGCCTGGGGGCAGGGGAATGAGCAGTTCTTC. The encoded protein is CAWGQGNEQFF.